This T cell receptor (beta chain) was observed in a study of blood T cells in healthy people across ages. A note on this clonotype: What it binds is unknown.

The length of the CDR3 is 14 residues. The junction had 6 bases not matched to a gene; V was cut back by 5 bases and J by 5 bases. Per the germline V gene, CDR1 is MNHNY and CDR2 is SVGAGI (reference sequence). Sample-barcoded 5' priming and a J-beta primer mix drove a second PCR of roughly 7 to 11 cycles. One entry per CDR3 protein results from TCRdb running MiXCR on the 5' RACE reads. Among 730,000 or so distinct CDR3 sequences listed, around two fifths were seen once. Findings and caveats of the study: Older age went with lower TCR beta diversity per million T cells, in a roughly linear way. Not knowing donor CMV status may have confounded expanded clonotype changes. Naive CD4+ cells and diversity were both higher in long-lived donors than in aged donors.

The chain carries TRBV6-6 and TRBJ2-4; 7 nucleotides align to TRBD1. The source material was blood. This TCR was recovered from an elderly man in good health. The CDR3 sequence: CASSPIGTENIQYF. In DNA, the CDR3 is TGTGCCAGCAGTCCTATTGGGACAGAAAACATTCAGTACTTC.